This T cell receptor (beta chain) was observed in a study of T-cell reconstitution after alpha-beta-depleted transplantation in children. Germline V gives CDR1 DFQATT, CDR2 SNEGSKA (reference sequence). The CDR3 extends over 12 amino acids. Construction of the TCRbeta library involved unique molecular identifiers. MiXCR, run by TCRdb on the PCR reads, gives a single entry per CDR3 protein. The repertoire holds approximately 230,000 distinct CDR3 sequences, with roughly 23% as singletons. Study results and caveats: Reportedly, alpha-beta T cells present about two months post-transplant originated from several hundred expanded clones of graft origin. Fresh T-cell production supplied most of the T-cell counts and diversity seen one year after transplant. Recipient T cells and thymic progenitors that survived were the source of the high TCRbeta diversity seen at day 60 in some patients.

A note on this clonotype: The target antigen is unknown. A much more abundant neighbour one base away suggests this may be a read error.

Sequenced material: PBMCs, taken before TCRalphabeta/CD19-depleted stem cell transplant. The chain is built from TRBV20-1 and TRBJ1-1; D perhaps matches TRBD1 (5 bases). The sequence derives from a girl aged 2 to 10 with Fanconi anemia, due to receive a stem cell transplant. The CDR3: CSAYRLNPEAFF. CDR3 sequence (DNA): TGCAGTGCTTACAGGTTGAACCCTGAAGCTTTCTTT.